One sample yielded the 2 T cell receptor beta chains listed below, sequenced in a study of cytomegalovirus exposure and HLA in healthy donors. The PCR contained 60 Vbeta and 13 Jbeta primers. Clones were sequenced by immunoSEQ multiplex PCR, and TCRdb holds only the in-frame ones, with some missing. The sample records some 150,000 clones, 85% being singletons. Sequencing was done on a sample of PBMCs. The receptors originated from a woman aged 18-35 years in good health and CMV-seronegative.

The gene calls are TRBV27 and TRBJ2-7; TRBD1 might be the D (6 bases). With 8 bases removed from V and 1 base from J, the gap between germline ends came to 12 bases. This CDR3 is built from 13 residues. Looked up from germline, CDR1 is MNHEY and CDR2 is SMNVEV (reference sequence). The CDR3 region is CASRAGVSYEQYF. The CDR3 nucleotides are TGTGCCAGCCGGGCAGGGGTTTCCTACGAGCAGTACTTC.

This chain uses TRBV7-2 with TRBJ1-2; tentative D call: TRBD1 (5 bases). CDR3 length equals 15 residues. Between the trimmed V and J ends, which lost 5 bases and 3 bases, there was a span of 16 bases. Germline CDR1 and CDR2: SGHTA and FQGNSA. The CDR3 bases are TGTGCCAGCAGCCCCGACAGTGCCCGTGACTATGGCTACACCTTC. It specifies CASSPDSARDYGYTF.